The 10 T cell receptor beta chains below all came from one sample that was sequenced in a study of shared clonotypes between healthy human individuals. Clones were read by immunoSEQ multiplex PCR, and TCRdb kept only the in-frame ones, dropping some. The sample consists of approximately 2,000,000 clones, roughly 93% of them appearing once. Naive CD8 populations comprised CD45RO-negative cells positively selected for CCR7, excluding terminally differentiated effector memory CD45RA+ cells. What was sequenced was naive CD8+ T cells from PBMCs. The receptors come from a man aged 18 to 29 in good health. Some clones in this sample may be carry-over from other donors' samples.

A single count supports this clone. The genes are TRBV6-1 and TRBJ2-6; D is uncertain. The germline V gene has CDR1 MNHNS and CDR2 SASEGT. CDR3 length: 17 residues. Trimming stripped 3 bases from V and 0 bases from J, with 12 bases between. CDR3 loop: CASSDWVGGSGANVLTF. The CDR3 DNA sequence: TGTGCCAGCAGTGACTGGGTTGGTGGCTCTGGGGCCAACGTCCTGACTTTC.

The chain joins TRBV18 to TRBJ2-6; D is ambiguous. In germline, CDR1 is KGHSH, CDR2 LQKENI. The V gene lost 6 bases and the J gene lost 0 bases, with 6 bases spanning the gap. CDR3 length: 14 amino acids. CDR3: CASSQSSGANVLTF. CDR3 sequence (DNA): TGTGCCAGCTCGCAGAGCTCTGGGGCCAACGTCCTGACTTTC.

The table lists this clone with a count of one. The chain uses TRBV29-1 and TRBJ1-2; perhaps TRBD1 as D (5 bases). V was pared by 2 bases and J by 6 bases, with 13 bases between. The CDR3 loop spans 13 amino acids. From germline, CDR1 is SQVTM and CDR2 ANQGSEA. The CDR3 region has the DNA TGCAGCGTTGAACCCGGGACCGTGGATGGCTACACCTTC. This encodes CSVEPGTVDGYTF.

This clone was recorded only once. The chain employs TRBV18 and TRBJ1-1; D is undetermined. V was clipped by 3 bases and J by 3 bases, with 8 bases between them. The germline V gene encodes CDR1 KGHSH and CDR2 LQKENI. The CDR3 has 13 amino acids. The CDR3 nucleotides read TGTGCCAGCTCACCCCTAGGAGACACTGAAGCTTTCTTT. It specifies CASSPLGDTEAFF.

This clone was observed a single time. The chain is built from TRBV28 and TRBJ2-2; tentative D call: TRBD2 (6 bases). Germline lookup yields CDR1 MDHEN and CDR2 SYDVKM. CDR3 length: 16 residues. Trimming removed 5 bases from V and 3 bases from J, with 16 bases in between. This CDR3 is CASSPWGTDYTGELFF. Written as DNA, the CDR3 is TGTGCCAGCAGTCCCTGGGGGACTGATTACACCGGGGAGCTGTTTTTT.

The chain carries TRBV28 and TRBJ1-2, with D unresolved. Germline V gives CDR1 MDHEN, CDR2 SYDVKM. V gave up 2 bases and J gave up 2 bases, with 21 bases separating them. This CDR3 is 18 amino acids long. CDR3 nucleotides: TGTGCCAGCAGTTTAGGCCGACTGGATGCGGTGATAAACTATGGCTACACCTTC. Protein sequence: CASSLGRLDAVINYGYTF.

CDR3 residues: CASTGQGNNEQFF. The CDR3 region has the DNA TGTGCCAGCACGGGACAGGGCAACAATGAGCAGTTCTTC. V is TRBV27 and J is TRBJ2-1, with 9 positions matching TRBD1. The CDR3 is made up of 13 amino acids. V shed 7 bases, J shed 5 bases, and the junction held 3 bases outside the gene matches. Germline V CDR1 and CDR2: MNHEY, SMNVEV (reference sequence).

This clone was observed a single time. The chain is built from TRBV6-5 and TRBJ2-1, with D uncertain. The CDR3 length is 14 residues. Germline V lookup: CDR1 MNHEY, CDR2 SVGAGI. With 8 bases removed from V and 5 bases from J, the gap between germline ends came to 16 bases. CDR3 nucleotides: TGTGCCAGCCATCGAACAGACGTAGACAATGAGCAGTTCTTC. Residues: CASHRTDVDNEQFF.

This clone has only one observation. Other nucleotide sequences in the sample specify the same CDR3. The chain joins TRBV27 to TRBJ2-1; D is perhaps TRBD2 (5 bases). V was shortened by 4 bases and J by 2 bases, with 9 bases between the two germline ends. This CDR3 is 14 amino acids long. Germline CDR1 reads MNHEY; CDR2 reads SMNVEV (reference sequence). The CDR3 sequence is CASSSGGPYNEQFF. The CDR3 DNA follows: TGTGCCAGCAGTTCCGGAGGCCCCTACAATGAGCAGTTCTTC.

This chain connects TRBV29-1 to TRBJ2-2; the match to TRBD2 covers 7 bases. V lost 3 bases, J lost 3 bases, and 1 base stayed unmatched. The length of the CDR3 is 13 residues. CDR1 and CDR2 from the germline V gene are SQVTM and ANQGSEA. CDR3 DNA: TGCAGCGTTGAGCGGGGGTACACCGGGGAGCTGTTTTTT. Translation gives CSVERGYTGELFF.